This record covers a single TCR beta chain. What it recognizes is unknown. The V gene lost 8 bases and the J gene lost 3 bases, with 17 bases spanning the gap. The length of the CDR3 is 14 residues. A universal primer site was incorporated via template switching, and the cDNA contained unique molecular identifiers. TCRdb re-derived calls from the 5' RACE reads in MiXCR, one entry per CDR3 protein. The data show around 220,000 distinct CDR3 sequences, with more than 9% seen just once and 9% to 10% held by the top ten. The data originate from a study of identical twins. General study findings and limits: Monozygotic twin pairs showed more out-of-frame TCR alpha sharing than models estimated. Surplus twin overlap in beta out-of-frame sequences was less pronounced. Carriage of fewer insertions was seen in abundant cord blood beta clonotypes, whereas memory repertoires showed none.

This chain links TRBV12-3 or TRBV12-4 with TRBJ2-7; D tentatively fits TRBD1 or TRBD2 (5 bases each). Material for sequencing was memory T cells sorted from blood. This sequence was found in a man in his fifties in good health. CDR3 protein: CASSSGTSFYEQYF. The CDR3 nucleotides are TGTGCCAGCTCCTCCGGGACGAGTTTCTACGAGCAGTACTTC.